Following are 26 T cell receptor beta chains from one sample sequenced in a study of blood T cell repertoires in COVID-19. The data were produced by immunoSEQ multiplex PCR, yet TCRdb's version contains in-frame clones alone and is incomplete. The sample lists 25,000 or so clones; 85% to 90% were seen once. The specimen sequenced was peripheral blood. Source of these receptors: a human donor in a cohort sampled during active COVID-19.

The gene calls are TRBV7-2 and TRBJ2-1; a weak D match, TRBD2 (6 bases). Trimming shortened V by 4 bases and J by 5 bases, and 27 bases separated the two germline ends. This CDR3 is 19 amino acids long. The germline CDR1 and CDR2 sequences are SGHTA and FQGNSA. The CDR3 region has the DNA TGTGCCAGCAGCTCGCCGACGTCTGGGGGGAGACGGGCCGACAATGAGCAGTTCTTC. Translation: CASSSPTSGGRRADNEQFF. Combining the CDR3 with reference TRBV7-2 and TRBJ2-1 gives the whole variable domain GAGVSQSPSNKVTEKGKDVELRCDPISGHTALYWYRQSLGQGLEFLIYFQGNSAPDKSGLPSDRFSAERTGGSVSTLTIQRTQQEDSAVYLCASSSPTSGGRRADNEQFFGPGTRLTVL.

This rearrangement joins TRBV6-5 to TRBJ2-7, with 9 bases aligning to TRBD1. Germline V gives CDR1 MNHEY, CDR2 SVGAGI. With 6 bases clipped from V and 4 bases from J, the junction kept 7 bases outside the gene matches. This CDR3 spans 14 amino acids. CDR3 nucleotide sequence: TGTGCCAGCAGGGGCGGGACAGGGATTTACGAGCAGTACTTC. It codes for CASRGGTGIYEQYF.

This chain joins TRBV4-2 and TRBJ2-3; TRBD2 is a possible D gene (6 bases). Germline CDR1 LGHNA, CDR2 YNFKEQ. V lost 4 bases and J 3 bases, leaving 14 bases between the germline ends. This CDR3 is built from 15 residues. The CDR3 is CASSLRGGETDTQYF. The CDR3 nucleotides read TGTGCCAGCAGCCTAAGGGGCGGGGAGACAGATACGCAGTATTTT.

V usage is TRBV29-1 and J usage is TRBJ2-7, with TRBD2 as a possible D gene (5 bases). The CDR3 is made up of 13 amino acids. Trimming shortened V by 3 bases and J by 2 bases, and 11 bases separated the two germline ends. Germline V gene data show CDR1 as SQVTM and CDR2 as ANQGSEA. The CDR3 DNA reads TGCAGCGTTGAGAAGGAGGCTACCTACGAGCAGTACTTC. Amino acids: CSVEKEATYEQYF.

The rearrangement joins TRBV7-2 to TRBJ2-7; 10 positions match TRBD1. CDR1 SGHTA and CDR2 FQGNSA come from the germline V gene. The CDR3 length is 15 residues. Trimming removed 4 bases from V and 3 bases from J; junction bases left unmatched: 6. The CDR3 DNA is TGTGCCAGCAGCTCAAGGGGACAGGGGCACTACGAGCAGTACTTC. Protein: CASSSRGQGHYEQYF.

V usage is TRBV19 and J usage is TRBJ2-7, with 7 bases identical to TRBD2. Germline V CDR1 and CDR2: LNHDA, SQIVND (reference sequence). The CDR3 is made up of 15 amino acids. Trimming took 7 bases from V and 2 from J; bases not matched to a gene: 11. This CDR3 reads CASNPTGTTAYEQYF. CDR3 DNA sequence: TGTGCCAGTAACCCGACCGGGACTACAGCCTACGAGCAGTACTTC. Filled out from reference TRBV19 and TRBJ2-7, the complete variable domain reads DGGITQSPKYLFRKEGQNVTLSCEQNLNHDAMYWYRQDPGQGLRLIYYSQIVNDFQKGDIAEGYSVSREKKESFPLTVTSAQKNPTAFYLCASNPTGTTAYEQYFGPGTRLTVT.

V and J are TRBV7-9 and TRBJ1-3; no firm D call. The germline gives CDR1 SEHNR, CDR2 FQNEAQ (reference sequence). There are 17 residues in the CDR3. V shed 4 bases and J shed 0 bases, with 16 bases lying between them. CDR3 coding DNA: TGTGCCAGCAGCTCCTTTGGAGGAGACCTCTCTGGAAACACCATATATTTT. This codes for CASSSFGGDLSGNTIYF.

V and J are TRBV28 and TRBJ2-3; 13 nucleotides line up with TRBD2. This CDR3 comprises 15 residues. Unmatched junction bases numbered 6, after V lost 8 bases and J lost 4 bases. Germline CDR1 reads MDHEN; CDR2 reads SYDVKM. The DNA of the CDR3 is TGTGCCAGCGGACTGACTAGCGGGAGGTCAGATACGCAGTATTTT. The encoded protein is CASGLTSGRSDTQYF.

The rearrangement links TRBV3-1 (or the pseudogene TRBV3-2) to TRBJ2-1; 7 bases map to TRBD2. The CDR3 is 15 amino acids. Germline values: CDR1 LGHDT, CDR2 YNNKEL (reference sequence). Trimming removed 0 bases from V and 7 bases from J; junction bases left unmatched: 6. CDR3 region: CASSQELALLNEQFF. The CDR3 DNA follows: TGTGCCAGCAGCCAAGAACTAGCGTTATTGAATGAGCAGTTCTTC.

This clone was counted a single time. CDR3 DNA sequence: TGTGCCAGCAGCTTAGTGGGCCCGGGACAGGGCCTCGACGAGCAGTACTTC. Amino acid sequence: CASSLVGPGQGLDEQYF. The V and J genes are TRBV11-3 and TRBJ2-7, with 9 bases lining up with TRBD1. CDR1 is SGHNT and CDR2 is YENEEA in the germline V gene. J was trimmed by 5 bases and V by 1 base; bases with no gene match: 12. The CDR3 contains 17 residues.

The chain is built from TRBV7-8 and TRBJ2-7; D uncertain. Trimming left V 3 bases short and J 7 bases short, with 13 bases between. Germline V gene data show CDR1 as SGHVS and CDR2 as FQNEAQ. The CDR3 length is 13 residues. In DNA, the CDR3 is TGTGCCAGCAGCTTTTCACGGAGCGAAGAGCAGTACTTC. Translation: CASSFSRSEEQYF.

The chain uses TRBV13 and TRBJ2-7; 9 nucleotides line up with TRBD1. CDR1 is PRHDT, CDR2 FYEKMQ, per germline (reference sequence). J gave up 6 bases and V 5 bases, and 2 bases lay outside the gene matches. The CDR3 loop spans 12 amino acids. The CDR3 spells CASSRTGVEQYF. The CDR3 DNA reads as TGTGCCAGCAGCCGGACAGGGGTCGAGCAGTACTTC.

The chain has TRBV28 and TRBJ1-5; D possibly corresponds to TRBD1 (6 bases). The V end was cut by 6 bases, the J end by 4 bases, with 19 bases between. The CDR3 has 16 residues. The germline V gene encodes CDR1 MDHEN and CDR2 SYDVKM. CDR3 protein: CASSLTTGRSNQPQHF. CDR3 bases: TGTGCCAGCAGCTTAACCACAGGGAGAAGTAATCAGCCCCAGCATTTT.

The chain uses TRBV3-1 (or the pseudogene TRBV3-2) and TRBJ2-1, with a possible D match to TRBD2 (6 bases). The V end was cut by 2 bases, the J end by 5 bases, with 13 bases between. Germline CDR1 reads LGHDT; CDR2 reads YNNKEL (reference sequence). The CDR3 totals 15 residues. The CDR3 nucleotides read TGTGCCAGCAGCCAACCCCGGGACTTCGACAATGAGCAGTTCTTC. Protein: CASSQPRDFDNEQFF.

The chain carries TRBV20-1 and TRBJ2-1; D not resolved. Germline CDR1 DFQATT, CDR2 SNEGSKA (reference sequence). There are 11 residues in the CDR3. Between the trimmed V and J ends, which lost 4 bases and 8 bases, there was a span of 9 bases. CDR3 amino acids: CSAKLRDEQFF. CDR3 in DNA: TGCAGTGCTAAACTACGAGATGAGCAGTTCTTC.

This rearrangement joins TRBV2 to TRBJ1-5; tentatively, D is TRBD1 (6 bases). This CDR3 contains 16 residues. Trimming removed 6 bases at V and 0 bases at J, with 15 bases between. Per germline, CDR1 SNHLY and CDR2 FYNNEI. Here the CDR3 reads CASRHPQGYSNQPQHF. CDR3 bases: TGTGCCAGCAGACACCCACAGGGCTATAGCAATCAGCCCCAGCATTTT. Filled out from reference TRBV2 and TRBJ1-5, the complete variable domain reads EPEVTQTPSHQVTQMGQEVILRCVPISNHLYFYWYRQILGQKVEFLVSFYNNEISEKSEIFDDQFSVERPDGSNFTLKIRSTKLEDSAMYFCASRHPQGYSNQPQHFGDGTRLSIL.

The chain joins TRBV5-1 to TRBJ2-7; a possible D gene is TRBD1 (6 bases). This CDR3 spans 14 amino acids. V lost 0 bases and J 3 bases, leaving 10 bases between the germline ends. CDR1 is SGHRS, CDR2 YFSETQ, per germline. In DNA, the CDR3 is TGCGCCAGCAGCTTGGGGGGGCGTTTCTACGAGCAGTACTTC. Amino acid sequence: CASSLGGRFYEQYF.

This chain connects TRBV6-4 to TRBJ1-3; D gene unclear. The CDR3 is 13 residues long. V dropped 5 bases and J dropped 0 bases, with 5 bases sitting between them. CDR1 MRHNA and CDR2 SNTAGT come from the germline V gene. The CDR3 here is CASSRSSGNTIYF. Written as DNA, the CDR3 is TGTGCCAGCAGTCGCAGCTCTGGAAACACCATATATTTT.

This chain joins TRBV9 and TRBJ2-7, with 7 bases that match TRBD2. Germline lookup yields CDR1 SGDLS and CDR2 YYNGEE. The V gene end was trimmed by 0 bases and the J gene end by 6 bases; junction bases not matched to a gene: 9. The CDR3 has 15 amino acids. CDR3 region: CASSVGVGGQREQYF. CDR3 nucleotide sequence: TGTGCCAGCAGCGTAGGGGTGGGAGGGCAACGCGAGCAGTACTTC.

The CDR3 bases are TGTGCCAGCAGCAACCCCGGGTTAGGGCAGTTCTTC. Its translation: CASSNPGLGQFF. This chain connects TRBV11-3 to TRBJ2-1; D remains ambiguous. Germline V gene lookup returns CDR1 SGHNT and CDR2 YENEEA. The length of the CDR3 is 12 residues. Between the trimmed V and J ends, which lost 5 bases and 12 bases, there was a span of 14 bases.

The chain links TRBV29-1 to TRBJ2-7; the match to TRBD1 covers 9 bases. The CDR3 runs 15 residues. Germline loops: CDR1 SQVTM, CDR2 ANQGSEA. V was clipped by 1 base and J by 4 bases; unmatched bases: 8. In DNA form, the CDR3 reads TGCAGCGTTGAAGTCCCGGGACAGGGTCCGTACGAGCAGTACTTC. The encoded protein is CSVEVPGQGPYEQYF.

The chain recombines TRBV27 with TRBJ2-3; D call uncertain. Germline CDR1 and CDR2: MNHEY and SMNVEV (reference sequence). Trimming removed 1 base at V and 7 bases at J, with 9 bases between. The CDR3 sequence is 13 residues long. The CDR3 nucleotides read TGTGCCAGCAGTTTATTCGCCGGGTATACGCAGTATTTT. Translated, it gives CASSLFAGYTQYF.

The genes are TRBV7-9 and TRBJ2-7; 11 bases map to TRBD2. The CDR3 has 12 residues. Germline V gene data show CDR1 as SEHNR and CDR2 as FQNEAQ (reference sequence). The V and J ends lost 3 bases and 9 bases, in that order; junction bases with no gene match: 1. The CDR3 DNA reads TGTGCCAGCAGCTTGCTAGCGGGAGGGCAGTACTTC. Translated: CASSLLAGGQYF.

The V gene is TRBV28, the J gene TRBJ2-2, with 7 bases identical to TRBD1. Germline CDR1 reads MDHEN; CDR2 reads SYDVKM. With 5 bases clipped from V and 0 bases from J, the junction kept 3 bases outside the gene matches. The CDR3 sequence is 15 residues long. Here the CDR3 reads CASSRQGANTGELFF. CDR3 bases: TGTGCCAGCAGTCGACAGGGCGCGAACACCGGGGAGCTGTTTTTT.

The chain has TRBV2 and TRBJ1-3; 8 bases line up with TRBD1. From germline, CDR1 is SNHLY and CDR2 FYNNEI. V lost 9 bases to trimming and J lost 0 bases; unmatched junction nucleotides: 4. This CDR3 spans 14 amino acids. The CDR3 is CARGQGPSGNTIYF. CDR3 nucleotides: TGTGCCAGAGGACAGGGTCCCTCTGGAAACACCATATATTTT.

This clone was observed a few times. This rearrangement joins TRBV5-4 to TRBJ1-6, with TRBD1 matching over 11 bases. Germline values: CDR1 SGHNT, CDR2 YYREEE (reference sequence). This CDR3 has 15 residues. Trimming took 4 bases from V and 9 from J; bases not matched to a gene: 6. DNA for the CDR3: TGTGCCAGCAGCGAAGGGACAGGGGGAGTTTCACCCCTCCACTTT. Translation: CASSEGTGGVSPLHF.